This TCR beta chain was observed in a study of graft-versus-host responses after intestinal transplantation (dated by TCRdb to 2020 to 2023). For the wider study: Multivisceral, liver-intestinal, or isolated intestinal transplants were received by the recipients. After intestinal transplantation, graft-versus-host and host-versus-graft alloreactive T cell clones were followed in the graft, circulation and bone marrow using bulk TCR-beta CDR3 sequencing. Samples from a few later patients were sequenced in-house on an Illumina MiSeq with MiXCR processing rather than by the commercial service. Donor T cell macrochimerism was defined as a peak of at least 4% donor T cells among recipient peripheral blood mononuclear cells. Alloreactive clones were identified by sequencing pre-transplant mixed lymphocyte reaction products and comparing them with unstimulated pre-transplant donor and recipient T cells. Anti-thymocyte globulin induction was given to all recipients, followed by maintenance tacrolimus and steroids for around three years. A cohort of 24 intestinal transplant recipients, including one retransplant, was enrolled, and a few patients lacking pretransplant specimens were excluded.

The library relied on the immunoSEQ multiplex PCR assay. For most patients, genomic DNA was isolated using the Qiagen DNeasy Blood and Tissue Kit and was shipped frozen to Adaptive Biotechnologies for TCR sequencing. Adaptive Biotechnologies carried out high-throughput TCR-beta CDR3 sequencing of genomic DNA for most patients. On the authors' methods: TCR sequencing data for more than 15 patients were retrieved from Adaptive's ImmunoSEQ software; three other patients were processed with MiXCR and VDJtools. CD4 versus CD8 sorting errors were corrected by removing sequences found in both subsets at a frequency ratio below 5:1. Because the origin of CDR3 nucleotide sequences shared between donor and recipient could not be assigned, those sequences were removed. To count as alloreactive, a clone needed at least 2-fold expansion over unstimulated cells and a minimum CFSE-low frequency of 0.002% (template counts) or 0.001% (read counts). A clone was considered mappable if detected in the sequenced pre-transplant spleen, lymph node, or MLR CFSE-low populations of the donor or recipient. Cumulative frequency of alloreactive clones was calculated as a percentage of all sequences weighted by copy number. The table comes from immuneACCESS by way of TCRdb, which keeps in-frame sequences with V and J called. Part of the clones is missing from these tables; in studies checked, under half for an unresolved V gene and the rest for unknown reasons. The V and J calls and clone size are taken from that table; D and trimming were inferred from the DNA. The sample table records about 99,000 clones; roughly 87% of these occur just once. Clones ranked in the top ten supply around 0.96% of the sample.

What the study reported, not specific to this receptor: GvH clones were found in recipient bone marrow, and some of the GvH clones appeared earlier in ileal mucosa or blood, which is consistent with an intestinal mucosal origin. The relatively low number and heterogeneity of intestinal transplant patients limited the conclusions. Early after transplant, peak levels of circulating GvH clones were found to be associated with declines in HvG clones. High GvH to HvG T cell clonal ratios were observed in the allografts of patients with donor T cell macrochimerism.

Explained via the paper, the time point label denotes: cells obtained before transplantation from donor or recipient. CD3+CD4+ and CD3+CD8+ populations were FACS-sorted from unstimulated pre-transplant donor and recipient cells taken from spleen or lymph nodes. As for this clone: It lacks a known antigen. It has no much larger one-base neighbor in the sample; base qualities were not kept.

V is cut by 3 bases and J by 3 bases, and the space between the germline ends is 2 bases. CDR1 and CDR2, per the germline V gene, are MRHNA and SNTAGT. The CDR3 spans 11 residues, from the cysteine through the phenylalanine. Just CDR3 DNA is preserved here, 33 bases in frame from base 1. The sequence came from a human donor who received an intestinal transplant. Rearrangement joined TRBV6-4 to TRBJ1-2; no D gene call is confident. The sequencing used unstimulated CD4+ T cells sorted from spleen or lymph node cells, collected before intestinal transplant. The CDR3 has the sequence CASSDHYGYTF. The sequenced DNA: TGTGCCAGCAGTGATCACTATGGCTACACCTTC.